Given below is one T cell receptor beta chain in context. Its antigen has not been determined. The record has no base qualities; no much larger clone is one base away. TCRbeta CDR3 regions were amplified from genomic DNA using the immunoSEQ Assay, a bias-controlled multiplex PCR. Turning to the authors' computational methods: Within the assay, amplification of reference gene primers was used to estimate how many nucleated cells each sample contained. To quantify the absolute abundance of each unique TCRbeta CDR3 rearrangement, sequence reads were collapsed and filtered. For each sample, productive Simpson clonality was calculated as the square root of Simpson's diversity index over productive rearrangements. TCRdb limited this immuneACCESS table to in-frame rearrangements with V and J called. A share of clones is missing; checked studies link under half to unresolved V genes, and the rest is unexplained. V and J calls and clone size are given by that table; D and trimming were obtained from the DNA. In this sample the table shows some 190,000 clones, 76% of which occur a single time. The ten top clones hold about 17% of the sample.

There are 17 amino acids in the CDR3, from cysteine to phenylalanine inclusive. The DNA shown is the 51-base CDR3, in frame from base 1. V is pruned by 6 bases and J by 6 bases, leaving 15 bases of the junction without a gene match. From the germline V gene, CDR1 is MNHEY and CDR2 is SVGEGT. These data originate in a study of blood T cell repertoires in COVID-19 (dated by TCRdb to 2018 to 2020). Study-wide context: Samples from collaborators originated in the United States, Italy and Spain and spanned both the acute and convalescent phases of COVID-19. Where HLA class I and class II types were available, the types were taken from metadata supplied by the sample provider, not from assay-based typing. A de-identified subject ID, COVID-19 status, age in years and sex were almost always included in the sample metadata. The repertoires were released in a freely available public database intended as a resource for research on the immune response to SARS-CoV-2. Samples came from the ongoing ImmuneRACE study (first 160 participants) plus 1,254 subjects from 6 global collaborators. The dataset comprised deeply sampled blood TCRbeta repertoires from subjects exposed to, actively infected with, or recovered from COVID-19. The material from the prospective study consisted of cDNA or gDNA derived from T cells, B-cell-depleted T cells, or PBMCs. Study-level results and caveats: How much clinical and demographic metadata was included differed by source and by participant, and the metadata was provided uncurated.

Participants in the prospective study were enrolled through a virtual design, were aged roughly 18 to 100 years, and lived in 24 United States geographic areas. Cohort assignment in the prospective study relied on participant-reported clinical history from a screening survey and a study questionnaire. Each participant in the prospective study had whole blood, serum and a nasopharyngeal or oropharyngeal swab collected by mobile phlebotomists. Participants in the prospective study had the option to provide additional blood draws and questionnaires over an approximately 2-month period. Before DNA extraction, prospective study blood samples were shipped either frozen or at room temperature.

Recombination joined TRBV6-2 or TRBV6-3 with TRBJ2-1, with 9 junctional bases fitting TRBD1. This receptor was identified in a woman aged 50 to 60 with acute COVID-19. The source material was PBMCs or T cells enriched from blood (not recorded which). The DNA sequence reads TGTGCCAGCAGCCCAAATCTTGGGACAGGGAATGCCAATGAGCAGTTCTTC. Translated, it reads CASSPNLGTGNANEQFF.